These T cell receptor beta chains were read from a single sample in a study of T cells after posttransplantation cyclophosphamide. Clones were read by immunoSEQ multiplex PCR, and TCRdb kept only the in-frame ones, dropping some. Recorded here are 9,500 to 15,000 clones, none singletons. The specimen was PBMCs. The receptor source for this set is a woman aged 40-49 years in good health, CMV-negative, and a related stem cell transplant donor. The CDR3 runs from the conserved cysteine through the conserved F or W. A D gene is named only where the DNA matches it firmly. Size is omitted from some rows. Given values are once, few, many or a class for expanded clones.

v_gene,d_gene,len,abundance,j_gene,CDR3nt,CDR3aa
TRBV5-6,.,16,many,TRBJ2-3,TGTGCCAGCAGCTTGGCGCGACTAGAAGTTCCAGATACGCAGTATTTT,CASSLARLEVPDTQYF
TRBV7-9,TRBD1,15,many,TRBJ1-1,TGTGCCAGCAGCTTGACAGGGGGCATGAACACTGAAGCTTTCTTT,CASSLTGGMNTEAFF
TRBV19,TRBD1,12,many,TRBJ1-2,TGTGCCAGTAGTCCAAGACAGGGTGGCTACACCTTC,CASSPRQGGYTF
TRBV7-3,.,14,many,TRBJ2-2,TGTGCCAGCAGCTTAGGCGGAGTCACCGGGGAGCTGTTTTTT,CASSLGGVTGELFF
TRBV6-1,.,14,many,TRBJ1-2,TGTGCCAGCAGTGACGACAGGTCGTACTATGGCTACACCTTC,CASSDDRSYYGYTF
TRBV2,.,13,many,TRBJ1-2,TGTGCCAGCAGCCGGGACTATAACTATGGCTACACCTTC,CASSRDYNYGYTF
TRBV10-1,.,13,many,TRBJ1-2,TGCGCCAGCAGTGAGACACCCGTCTGGGGCTACACCTTC,CASSETPVWGYTF
TRBV29-1,TRBD1,13,many,TRBJ1-2,TGCAGCGTTTCGGGACAGACTAACTATGGCTACACCTTC,CSVSGQTNYGYTF
TRBV28,TRBD2,15,many,TRBJ2-1,TGTGCCAGCAGTCCTAGCGGGAGCTCCTACAATGAGCAGTTCTTC,CASSPSGSSYNEQFF
TRBV7-3,TRBD1,15,many,TRBJ2-1,TGTGCCAGCAGCCCGACAGGGGGGGGCTACAATGAGCAGTTCTTC,CASSPTGGGYNEQFF
TRBV28,.,12,many,TRBJ2-3,TGTGCCAGCAGTTCCTACACAGATACGCAGTATTTT,CASSSYTDTQYF
TRBV19,TRBD1,14,many,TRBJ2-7,TGTGCCAGTAGTAGGGACAGGGGGTCCTACGAGCAGTACTTC,CASSRDRGSYEQYF
TRBV28,.,11,few,TRBJ2-3,TGTGCCAGCAGTTTTAGAGATACGCAGTATTTT,CASSFRDTQYF
TRBV5-1,TRBD1,15,many,TRBJ1-2,TGCGCCAGCAGCCCCCGGGACAGGGGTAACTATGGCTACACCTTC,CASSPRDRGNYGYTF
TRBV18,.,15,many,TRBJ1-4,TGTGCCAGCTCGGAACAGGGTGGGACTAATGAAAAACTGTTTTTT,CASSEQGGTNEKLFF
TRBV5-6,.,17,many,TRBJ1-5,TGTGCCAGCAGGGAATTCAGGGAGGGGCTGGATTATCAGCCCCAGCATTTT,CASREFREGLDYQPQHF
TRBV18,.,14,many,TRBJ1-1,TGTGCCAGCTCGCCCCAACCCGGCAGGGCAGAAGCTTTCTTT,CASSPQPGRAEAFF
TRBV5-1,.,13,many,TRBJ1-1,TGCGCCAGCAGCTTGTCCGGGGTAACTGAAGCTTTCTTT,CASSLSGVTEAFF
TRBV5-6,.,13,many,TRBJ1-4,TGTGCCAGCGGGTTCAGGGGAGATGAAAAACTGTTTTTT,CASGFRGDEKLFF
TRBV29-1,.,13,many,TRBJ1-1,TGCAGCGTTGAGAGGGGTCTAAACACTGAAGCTTTCTTT,CSVERGLNTEAFF
TRBV18,TRBD2,18,many,TRBJ2-3,TGTGCCAGCTCACCCAGACTAGCGGGACGAGCTAGCACAGATACGCAGTATTTT,CASSPRLAGRASTDTQYF
TRBV10-3,TRBD2,20,medium-sized,TRBJ2-1,TGTGCCATCAGTGAGATGGGGACTAGCGGGAGGAGAGGCTCCTACAATGAGCAGTTCTTC,CAISEMGTSGRRGSYNEQFF
TRBV5-8,.,14,many,TRBJ2-1,TGTGCCAGCAGCTCCGGGACTTTCGACAATGAGCAGTTCTTC,CASSSGTFDNEQFF
TRBV2,.,11,.,TRBJ1-1,TGTGCCAGCCGGGGGAACACTCAAGCTTTCTTT,CASRGNTQAFF
TRBV7-3,TRBD1,14,many,TRBJ1-3,TGTGCCAGCAGCCTCGGGACAGCTGGAAACACCATATATTTT,CASSLGTAGNTIYF
TRBV7-3,TRBD2,16,many,TRBJ2-1,TGTGCCAGCTCCCGGGAGGGAGGGGTTACCTACAATGAGCAGTTCTTC,CASSREGGVTYNEQFF
TRBV24-1,.,16,many,TRBJ2-1,TGTGCCACCAGTGATTCGGAGGGCCGCTCCTACAATGAGCAGTTCTTC,CATSDSEGRSYNEQFF
TRBV15,.,15,many,TRBJ2-1,TGTGCCACCAGCAGAGATTATGGAGGGGGCAATGAGCAGTTCTTC,CATSRDYGGGNEQFF
TRBV23-1,TRBD1,15,many,TRBJ1-2,TGCGCCAGCAGTCAGGAGACAGGGGGCGACTATGGCTACACCTTC,CASSQETGGDYGYTF
TRBV7-3,.,13,few,TRBJ2-5,TGTGCCAGCAGCTTAGGGGCTGGAGAGACCCAGTACTTC,CASSLGAGETQYF
TRBV6-1,.,16,many,TRBJ1-5,TGTGCCAGCAGTGATTTAGGGAGGGGTAGCAATCAGCCCCAGCATTTT,CASSDLGRGSNQPQHF
TRBV25-1,TRBD1,16,many,TRBJ1-1,TGTGCCAGCAGTGGGGTGAGGACAGGGCCGAACACTGAAGCTTTCTTT,CASSGVRTGPNTEAFF
TRBV5-1,TRBD1,15,many,TRBJ1-2,TGCGCCAGCAGCTTGACCGGGACAGGGCGCTATGGCTACACCTTC,CASSLTGTGRYGYTF
TRBV11-3,TRBD1,17,many,TRBJ2-1,TGTGCCAGCAGCTTCGGAGAGGGGGACAGGGACCTTGGTGAGCAGTTCTTC,CASSFGEGDRDLGEQFF
TRBV9,TRBD2,15,many,TRBJ2-3,TGTGCCAGCAGCGCCGGGACTAGCGGAACAGATACGCAGTATTTT,CASSAGTSGTDTQYF
TRBV6-4,.,13,many,TRBJ1-1,TGTGCCAGCAGTGAGAGGGGAGACACTGAAGCTTTCTTT,CASSERGDTEAFF
TRBV5-1,TRBD2,15,few,TRBJ2-2,TGCGCCAGCAGCTTGGTAGGACTAGCGAGCGGGGAGCTGTTTTTT,CASSLVGLASGELFF
TRBV11-3,.,20,many,TRBJ1-4,TGTGCAAGTCGCCACCCGCAGGGGCCTTCGGATGTTGCAACTAATGAAAAACTGTTTTTT,CASRHPQGPSDVATNEKLFF
TRBV10-3,.,13,many,TRBJ2-3,TGTGCCATCAGTCGACAGGACCGAGATACGCAGTATTTT,CAISRQDRDTQYF
TRBV13,TRBD1,15,many,TRBJ1-2,TGTGCCAGCAGCTTATTCAGGGGGCTCGTGGATGGCTACACCTTC,CASSLFRGLVDGYTF
TRBV11-3,.,14,many,TRBJ2-7,TGTGCCAGCAGCTCCAATACAGGGAATTACGAGCAGTACTTC,CASSSNTGNYEQYF
TRBV5-1,.,13,many,TRBJ2-2,TGCGCCAGCAGCTTGGCAAACACCGGGGAGCTGTTTTTT,CASSLANTGELFF
TRBV18,TRBD1,14,many,TRBJ2-5,TGTGCCAGCTCGCGGGACAGGGGGCAAGAGACCCAGTACTTC,CASSRDRGQETQYF
TRBV29-1,.,13,many,TRBJ2-1,TGCAGCGTTGGGGCTGGGTCCTACAATGAGCAGTTCTTC,CSVGAGSYNEQFF
TRBV28,TRBD1,15,many,TRBJ1-5,TGTGCCAGCAGTTTAGAGGGGGCTCGCAATCAGCCCCAGCATTTT,CASSLEGARNQPQHF
TRBV11-2,TRBD2,16,many,TRBJ2-1,TGTGCCAGCAGCTTATTTGCTAGCGGAGCATACAATGAGCAGTTCTTC,CASSLFASGAYNEQFF
TRBV28,TRBD1,16,many,TRBJ1-1,TGTGCCAGCAGGCAATATACAGGGGTTGAGAACACTGAAGCTTTCTTT,CASRQYTGVENTEAFF
TRBV7-2,.,17,many,TRBJ2-5,TGTGCCAGCAGCTCAATACATAACGTTCCAGGTTTAGAGACCCAGTACTTC,CASSSIHNVPGLETQYF
TRBV18,.,13,medium-sized,TRBJ2-7,TGTGCCAGCTCACCACCCAGCGTCTACGAGCAGTACTTC,CASSPPSVYEQYF
TRBV5-4,TRBD1,15,.,TRBJ2-5,TGTGCCAGCAGCCCGCAACAGGGGGCAGTGGAGACCCAGTACTTC,CASSPQQGAVETQYF
TRBV7-8,.,16,many,TRBJ1-5,TGTGCCAGCAGTTCCAGGGATCTAAATAGCAATCAGCCCCAGCATTTT,CASSSRDLNSNQPQHF
TRBV6-2/TRBV6-3,.,15,many,TRBJ2-3,TGTGCCAGCAGTTATTCCCTAGCACCCACAGATACGCAGTATTTT,CASSYSLAPTDTQYF
TRBV27,TRBD1,17,many,TRBJ1-1,TGTGCCAGCAGTTTAGGGCAGGGGGCTCCTATGAACACTGAAGCTTTCTTT,CASSLGQGAPMNTEAFF
TRBV6-5,TRBD1,12,many,TRBJ1-2,TGTGCCAGCAGGTCCCCAGGGGGCGGCTACACCTTC,CASRSPGGGYTF
TRBV7-3,TRBD2,16,many,TRBJ2-2,TGTGCCAGCAGCTTCCAACCCCTAGCGGGCGCCGGGGAGCTGTTTTTT,CASSFQPLAGAGELFF
TRBV30,.,14,few,TRBJ1-5,TGTGCCTGGAGTAGGGTCCATCAGGGGACGCCCCAGCATTTT,CAWSRVHQGTPQHF
TRBV28,TRBD1,13,many,TRBJ1-4,TGTGCCACCCTGGACAGGGTGGTCGAAAAACTGTTTTTT,CATLDRVVEKLFF
TRBV5-6,.,15,many,TRBJ2-2,TGTGCCAGCAGCCCTAACCACAGGCTAACCGGGGAGCTGTTTTTT,CASSPNHRLTGELFF
TRBV28,.,16,many,TRBJ1-5,TGTGCCAGCAGTCCAACCGGGGGTCAGGGCAATCAGCCCCAGCATTTT,CASSPTGGQGNQPQHF
TRBV19,TRBD1,16,many,TRBJ2-1,TGTGCCAGTAGTGGACGGGACAGGGGGCGCTTCGATGAGCAGTTCTTC,CASSGRDRGRFDEQFF